These T cell receptor beta chains were read from a single sample in a study of T cell responses to AZD1222 COVID-19 vaccine. Measured with immunoSEQ multiplex PCR; TCRdb has only the in-frame clones, and not every one. The sample consists of about 150,000 clones, around 90% of them appearing once. Source: peripheral blood, taken on day 0 of AZD1222 vaccination. These receptors originate from an adult in good health. Each CDR3 is given with its conserved first and last residue. A D gene is named only where the DNA matches it firmly. The size of a clone is reported for some rows only, either as once, few or many, or as a class for expanded clones.

CDR3 DNA	CDR3 protein	clone size	D gene	V gene	J gene
TGTGCCAGCAGTGGCCCCGTGGGGGAGAATGAGCAGTTCTTC	CASSGPVGENEQFF	NA	NA	TRBV25-1	TRBJ2-1
TGCGCCAGCAGCTTAACTACAGTAGCAAACCCGAACACTGAAGCTTTCTTT	CASSLTTVANPNTEAFF	NA	NA	TRBV5-1	TRBJ1-1
TGTGCCTGGAGTGTACTGTCTGGGGGCAATGAGCAGTTCTTC	CAWSVLSGGNEQFF	NA	NA	TRBV30	TRBJ2-1
TGTGCCACCAGTGGTGCAGGGGCCCTTAACTATGGCTACACCTTC	CATSGAGALNYGYTF	once	NA	TRBV24-1	TRBJ1-2
TGTGCCAGCAGTAATCCAGGGCCCTACACTGAAGCTTTCTTT	CASSNPGPYTEAFF	NA	NA	TRBV6-5	TRBJ1-1
TGTGCCAGCAGCCCAGAGGGGGACGGAAACACCATATATTTT	CASSPEGDGNTIYF	NA	NA	TRBV11-3	TRBJ1-3
TGTGCCAGCAGGGAAGCGGGAGGGCCTGAGGGAGATACGCAGTATTTT	CASREAGGPEGDTQYF	NA	TRBD2	TRBV28	TRBJ2-3
TGTGCCAGCAGCTTGGCCCCTATGGGGATAAATGGCTACACCTTC	CASSLAPMGINGYTF	NA	NA	TRBV5-8	TRBJ1-2
TGTGCCAGCACAGCCAGCAGATACGAGCAGTACTTC	CASTASRYEQYF	NA	NA	TRBV12-3/TRBV12-4	TRBJ2-7
TGTGCCAGCAGCCCGACAGGGGAGAATCAGCCCCAGCATTTT	CASSPTGENQPQHF	NA	TRBD1	TRBV7-2	TRBJ1-5
TGTGCCAGCAGCTTGTCGGCGGGTCCGCGGCTAGCGGCCTCCTACGAGCAGTACTTC	CASSLSAGPRLAASYEQYF	NA	TRBD2	TRBV5-4	TRBJ2-7